Detailed here is one TCR beta chain. Antigen specificity is unknown. CDR1 and CDR2 from the germline V gene are SGHAT and FQNNGV. Trimming at V came to 5 bases and at J to 1 base, leaving 9 bases not matched to a gene. This CDR3 contains 17 residues. The repertoire was sequenced with immunoSEQ multiplex PCR; TCRdb's copy has only in-frame clones and lacks some. Here the sample spans 130,000 to 150,000 clones, 88% being singletons. The sample originates from a study of cytomegalovirus exposure and HLA in healthy donors. Study-level findings and limits: The study listed 164 cytomegalovirus-associated TCR beta chains. CMV antigen specificity was confirmed in vitro for a few CMV-associated chains.

This TCR derives from a woman aged 18-29 years in good health and CMV-seropositive. What was sequenced was PBMCs. This chain connects TRBV11-2 to TRBJ2-5; TRBD1 matches 11 bases. The chain's CDR3 is CASSPGTGGFGQETQYF. The CDR3 bases are TGTGCCAGCAGCCCAGGGACAGGGGGATTCGGCCAAGAGACCCAGTACTTC.